The next 29 T cell receptor beta chains were all read from a single sample in a study of T cell responses to AZD1222 COVID-19 vaccine. Produced via immunoSEQ multiplex PCR; TCRdb's table is partial and in-frame only. The repertoire consists of 140,000 or so clones, with approximately 90% occurring once and the leading ten covering about 1.9%. Sample: peripheral blood, taken on day 0 of AZD1222 vaccination. These receptors originate from an adult in good health.

The gene calls are TRBV12-3 or TRBV12-4 and TRBJ2-5; D gene unclear. With 6 bases removed from V and 5 bases from J, the gap between germline ends came to 4 bases. This CDR3 spans 10 amino acids. The CDR3 DNA is TGTGCCAGCAGCTCGGAGACCCAGTACTTC. This encodes CASSSETQYF.

This chain joins TRBV18 and TRBJ1-3, with D maybe TRBD1 (5 bases). There are 16 residues in the CDR3. The V gene's germline CDR1 is KGHSH and CDR2 LQKENI. V lost 8 bases and J lost 0, with 17 bases in between. The CDR3 loop is CASPATGAFSGNTIYF. The CDR3 DNA follows: TGTGCCAGCCCCGCCACCGGGGCTTTCTCTGGAAACACCATATATTTT.

The chain carries TRBV5-1 and TRBJ2-3; D is unclear. Germline V gene data show CDR1 as SGHRS and CDR2 as YFSETQ. CDR3 size: 14 residues. V lost 0 bases and J lost 0, with 5 bases in between. The chain's CDR3 is CASSLDVSTDTQYF. As DNA, the CDR3 is TGCGCCAGCAGCTTGGACGTTAGCACAGATACGCAGTATTTT.

This chain connects TRBV6-5 to TRBJ2-5; D not certain. This CDR3 is 11 amino acids long. The V gene lost 6 bases and the J gene lost 2 bases, with 4 bases spanning the gap. Germline V CDR1 and CDR2: MNHEY, SVGAGI. The CDR3 spells CASRWQETQYF. CDR3 bases: TGTGCCAGCAGGTGGCAAGAGACCCAGTACTTC.

In its sample, this clone was seen once. V gene TRBV4-1 combines with J gene TRBJ1-2, with D maybe TRBD1 (5 bases). CDR3 size: 13 residues. Germline CDR1 and CDR2: MGHRA and YSYEKL. V gave up 4 bases and J gave up 8 bases, with 14 bases separating them. CDR3 in DNA: TGCGCCAGCAGCCCTCCAGGGCGATGGGGCTACACCTTC. Its translation is CASSPPGRWGYTF.

V usage is TRBV19 and J usage is TRBJ2-3, with D possibly matching TRBD1 (6 bases). V shed 10 bases and J shed 0 bases, with 11 bases lying between them. CDR3 size: 13 residues. CDR1 is LNHDA, CDR2 SQIVND, per germline (reference sequence). CDR3 amino acids: CATEGVSTDTQYF. CDR3 nucleotide sequence: TGTGCCACTGAGGGGGTTAGCACAGATACGCAGTATTTT.

The chain employs TRBV5-1 and TRBJ2-7; possibly TRBD1 for D (6 bases). The CDR3 length is 15 residues. Germline loops: CDR1 SGHRS, CDR2 YFSETQ. Trimming took off 3 bases at V and 3 bases at J, with 16 bases between the two ends. CDR3 sequence reads: CASSSSLGAYYEQYF. DNA for the CDR3: TGCGCCAGCAGCTCCTCCTTGGGGGCCTACTACGAGCAGTACTTC.

This chain connects TRBV13 to TRBJ2-1; maybe TRBD2 (6 bases). This CDR3 is built from 16 residues. V was pared by 0 bases and J by 1 base, with 10 bases between. Germline CDR1 and CDR2: PRHDT and FYEKMQ (reference sequence). DNA of the CDR3: TGTGCCAGCAGCTTAGGTGGGCGGGGTTCCTACAATGAGCAGTTCTTC. It codes for CASSLGGRGSYNEQFF.

The gene calls are TRBV30 and TRBJ1-3; D gene ambiguous. V lost 4 bases, J lost 7 bases, and 8 bases lay in between. Germline CDR1 GTSNPN, CDR2 SVGIG (reference sequence). The CDR3 sequence is 11 residues long. CDR3: CAWNTPNTIYF. Here the CDR3 DNA reads TGTGCCTGGAATACGCCCAACACCATATATTTT.

The chain has TRBV5-4 and TRBJ2-6; D gene unclear. The germline CDR1 and CDR2 sequences are SGHNT and YYREEE (reference sequence). Trimming shortened V by 1 base and J by 1 base, and 0 bases separated the two germline ends. CDR3 length equals 13 residues. The CDR3 sequence is CASSLSGANVLTF. In DNA, the CDR3 is TGTGCCAGCAGCTTGTCTGGGGCCAACGTCCTGACTTTC. Variable domain in full (rest from reference TRBV5-4 and TRBJ2-6): ETGVTQSPTHLIKTRGQQVTLRCSSQSGHNTVSWYQQALGQGPQFIFQYYREEENGRGNFPPRFSGLQFPNYSSELNVNALELDDSALYLCASSLSGANVLTFGAGSRLTVL.

Only one count was recorded for this clone. The J gene is TRBJ2-4, the V gene TRBV7-2; D not resolved. Germline CDR1 reads SGHTA; CDR2 reads FQGNSA. V shed 1 base and J shed 6 bases, with 10 bases lying between them. This CDR3 has 14 residues. CDR3 in amino acids: CASSLGRTTNIQYF. The CDR3 DNA is TGTGCCAGCAGCTTAGGGCGTACCACAAACATTCAGTACTTC.

The rearrangement uses TRBV3-1 (or the pseudogene TRBV3-2) and TRBJ2-1; 9 bases match TRBD2. J gave up 8 bases and V 4 bases, and 12 bases lay outside the gene matches. The germline CDR1 and CDR2 sequences are LGHDT and YNNKEL (reference sequence). This CDR3 contains 16 residues. The CDR3: CASSPLLQRGVYEQFF. The DNA for the CDR3 is TGTGCCAGCAGCCCCTTACTACAGCGGGGGGTCTATGAGCAGTTCTTC.

This clone occurred a few times. The rearrangement joins TRBV9 to TRBJ2-3; D is possibly TRBD1 or TRBD2 (6 bases each). This CDR3 contains 16 residues. CDR1 is SGDLS and CDR2 is YYNGEE in the germline V gene. Trimming shortened V by 2 bases and J by 2 bases, and 15 bases separated the two germline ends. The CDR3 sequence is CASSVEGVGSTDTQYF. In DNA form, the CDR3 reads TGTGCCAGCAGCGTGGAGGGGGTAGGCTCCACAGATACGCAGTATTTT.

V usage is TRBV6-5 and J usage is TRBJ2-5, with a tentative D call TRBD2 (6 bases). The CDR3 consists of 12 residues. Looked up from germline, CDR1 is MNHEY and CDR2 is SVGAGI. V dropped 8 bases and J dropped 5 bases, with 12 bases sitting between them. CDR3 region: CASVTSWETQYF. The CDR3 nucleotides read TGTGCCAGCGTCACTAGCTGGGAGACCCAGTACTTC.

The chain combines TRBV6-2 or TRBV6-3 with TRBJ1-3; D remains unclear. The CDR3 is 15 residues long. V was cut by 2 bases and J by 0 bases, with 8 bases left in between. Per the germline V gene, CDR1 is MNHEY and CDR2 is SVGEGT. The CDR3 spells CASSYGRDSGNTIYF. Written as DNA, the CDR3 is TGTGCCAGCAGTTACGGACGGGACTCTGGAAACACCATATATTTT.

The chain has TRBV5-5 and TRBJ1-1; 10 bases are shared with TRBD1. Germline CDR1 reads SGHKS; CDR2 reads YYEKEE (reference sequence). The CDR3 spans 16 residues. V lost 3 bases, J lost 4 bases, and 9 bases stayed unmatched. The CDR3 nucleotides are TGTGCCAGCAGCTGGGAGACAGGGGGCTTAGGCACTGAAGCTTTCTTT. Translated: CASSWETGGLGTEAFF.

The chain uses TRBV29-1 and TRBJ1-6; 10 bases agree with TRBD1. Germline V lookup: CDR1 SQVTM, CDR2 ANQGSEA. The CDR3 length is 14 residues. The V segment lost 7 bases and the J segment 3 bases; nucleotides outside the gene matches: 3. Here the CDR3 reads CSAGTGDYNSPLHF. CDR3 sequence (DNA): TGCAGCGCAGGGACAGGGGACTATAATTCACCCCTCCACTTT.

This rearrangement joins TRBV4-2 to TRBJ2-2; the match to TRBD2 covers 8 bases. The V gene end was trimmed by 0 bases and the J gene end by 2 bases; junction bases not matched to a gene: 8. CDR3 length: 18 amino acids. Per germline, CDR1 LGHNA and CDR2 YNFKEQ. The CDR3 reads CASSQDNGGGRNTGELFF. The DNA of the CDR3 is TGTGCCAGCAGCCAAGATAATGGCGGGGGGCGAAACACCGGGGAGCTGTTTTTT.

The gene calls are TRBV6-2 or TRBV6-3 and TRBJ2-3; 8 nucleotides agree with TRBD1. CDR1 is MNHEY and CDR2 is SVGEGT in the germline V gene. The CDR3 is made up of 14 amino acids. Trimming cost V 5 bases and J 4 bases; bases outside gene matches: 5. CDR3 loop: CASSPRTGSDTQYF. The CDR3 nucleotides are TGTGCCAGCAGTCCCCGGACAGGGTCAGATACGCAGTATTTT.

This clone occurred once. In nucleotides, the CDR3 is TGTGCCAGCAGCGTAGTCCCGGAAGGGGAGCTGTTTTTT. Amino acids: CASSVVPEGELFF. This sequence joins TRBV9 and TRBJ2-2; D gene ambiguous. The CDR3 covers 13 residues. From germline, CDR1 is SGDLS and CDR2 YYNGEE. V was trimmed by 0 bases and J by 8 bases, leaving 8 bases between them.

V gene TRBV4-2 combines with J gene TRBJ1-2, with D maybe TRBD1 (6 bases). The germline V gene encodes CDR1 LGHNA and CDR2 YNFKEQ. The V gene lost 2 bases and the J gene lost 7 bases, with 20 bases spanning the gap. The CDR3 runs 16 residues. The CDR3, as DNA: TGTGCCAGCAGCCAACGCCTGGGGGCACTAGGCCCTGGCTACACCTTC. Encoded protein: CASSQRLGALGPGYTF.

The V gene is TRBV19, the J gene TRBJ2-3; 7 bases are shared with TRBD2. The CDR3 loop spans 13 amino acids. Germline trimming cut 6 bases from V and 1 base from J; bases unmatched to any gene: 1. The germline gives CDR1 LNHDA, CDR2 SQIVND (reference sequence). CDR3 protein: CASRTSGTDTQYF. Written as DNA, the CDR3 is TGTGCCAGTAGAACTAGCGGCACAGATACGCAGTATTTT. Together with reference TRBV19 and TRBJ2-3, the CDR3 gives the full variable domain: DGGITQSPKYLFRKEGQNVTLSCEQNLNHDAMYWYRQDPGQGLRLIYYSQIVNDFQKGDIAEGYSVSREKKESFPLTVTSAQKNPTAFYLCASRTSGTDTQYFGPGTRLTVL.

The chain is built from TRBV30 and TRBJ1-4, with D uncertain. Germline assignment: CDR1 GTSNPN and CDR2 SVGIG (reference sequence). V lost 0 bases to trimming and J lost 8 bases, with 10 bases between them. This CDR3 contains 13 residues. The CDR3 region is CAWSVGRREKLFF. The CDR3 DNA reads TGTGCCTGGAGTGTAGGCCGGAGAGAAAAACTGTTTTTT.

This chain uses TRBV7-3 with TRBJ2-2; tentatively, D is TRBD2 (6 bases). CDR1 is SGHTA, CDR2 FQGTGA, per germline. CDR3 length equals 16 residues. The V end was cut by 5 bases, the J end by 2 bases, with 15 bases between. The CDR3 sequence is CASSTTRLVNTGELFF. DNA of the CDR3: TGTGCCAGCAGCACGACTCGACTAGTTAACACCGGGGAGCTGTTTTTT.

The V and J genes are TRBV6-6 and TRBJ1-1; 7 bases are a match to TRBD1. Unmatched junction bases numbered 4, after V lost 6 bases and J lost 0 bases. Germline V gene data show CDR1 as MNHNY and CDR2 as SVGAGI (reference sequence). The CDR3 has 14 residues. The CDR3 bases are TGTGCCAGCAGACTACAGGGGATGAACACTGAAGCTTTCTTT. Translated: CASRLQGMNTEAFF.

V and J are TRBV11-2 and TRBJ2-5; D ambiguous. CDR3 size: 13 residues. Germline V gives CDR1 SGHAT, CDR2 FQNNGV. V lost 1 base and J lost 4, with 7 bases in between. The CDR3 DNA follows: TGTGCCAGCAGCTTAGTGACCCGAGAGACCCAGTACTTC. Translated: CASSLVTRETQYF.

The chain carries TRBV9 and TRBJ1-5; tentative D call: TRBD1 (5 bases). This CDR3 contains 14 residues. With 5 bases removed from V and 1 base from J, the gap between germline ends came to 10 bases. Germline CDR1 is SGDLS and CDR2 is YYNGEE. The CDR3 region has the DNA TGTGCCAGCAGTAAGGGGCGCAGCAATCAGCCCCAGCATTTT. The encoded protein is CASSKGRSNQPQHF.

The chain recombines TRBV19 with TRBJ1-1; tentatively, D is TRBD1 (6 bases). The CDR3 runs 12 residues. The germline CDR1 and CDR2 sequences are LNHDA and SQIVND (reference sequence). The V and J ends lost 8 bases and 8 bases respectively, with 15 bases between them. The CDR3 region has the DNA TGTGCCAGTGGTAAGTTAGACAGGGAAGCTTTCTTT. This sequence encodes CASGKLDREAFF.

V and J are TRBV4-2 and TRBJ1-5; D gene ambiguous. The CDR3 has 15 residues. Germline-derived CDR1 and CDR2 are LGHNA and YNFKEQ. V lost 0 bases and J 0 bases, leaving 6 bases between the germline ends. The chain's CDR3 is CASSQDWNSNQPQHF. Written as DNA, the CDR3 is TGTGCCAGCAGCCAAGATTGGAATAGCAATCAGCCCCAGCATTTT.